This TCR beta chain stems from a study of regulatory T cells in long-lasting Graves disease. CDR3 regions were amplified by Arm-PCR using iRepertoire HTBI primers to build TCR beta libraries. Under the authors' procedure: Analysis of the samples identified 50 to 65 TRBV and more than eleven TRBJ segments. Via MiXCR, TCRdb re-called the multiplex PCR reads, giving one row per CDR3 protein. These V and J calls originate from TCRdb's pipeline instead of the authors' own analysis. The sample contains 500,000 or so distinct CDR3 sequences, around 15% of which appear only once. The CDR3 covers 13 residues. V lost 11 bases and J 0 bases, leaving 14 bases between the germline ends. Germline V lookup: CDR1 SNHLY, CDR2 FYNNEI. This clonotype was counted many times. Time point meaning: newly diagnosed GD, antithyroid drugs for less than 3 months. Researchers made the TCR library from RNA that was extracted from PBMCs.

These same records also appear under a second study, on T cells in Graves' hyperthyroidism and ophthalmopathy.

This sequence was found in a man aged 35 to 55 with Graves disease. The sample was peripheral blood mononuclear cells (PBMCs), taken at new diagnosis, from a patient treated with antithyroid drugs. The chain combines TRBV2 with TRBJ2-7; perhaps TRBD1 as D (6 bases). The CDR3 reads CAGAWTVSYEQYF. As DNA, the CDR3 is TGTGCCGGAGCCTGGACAGTCTCCTACGAGCAGTACTTC.